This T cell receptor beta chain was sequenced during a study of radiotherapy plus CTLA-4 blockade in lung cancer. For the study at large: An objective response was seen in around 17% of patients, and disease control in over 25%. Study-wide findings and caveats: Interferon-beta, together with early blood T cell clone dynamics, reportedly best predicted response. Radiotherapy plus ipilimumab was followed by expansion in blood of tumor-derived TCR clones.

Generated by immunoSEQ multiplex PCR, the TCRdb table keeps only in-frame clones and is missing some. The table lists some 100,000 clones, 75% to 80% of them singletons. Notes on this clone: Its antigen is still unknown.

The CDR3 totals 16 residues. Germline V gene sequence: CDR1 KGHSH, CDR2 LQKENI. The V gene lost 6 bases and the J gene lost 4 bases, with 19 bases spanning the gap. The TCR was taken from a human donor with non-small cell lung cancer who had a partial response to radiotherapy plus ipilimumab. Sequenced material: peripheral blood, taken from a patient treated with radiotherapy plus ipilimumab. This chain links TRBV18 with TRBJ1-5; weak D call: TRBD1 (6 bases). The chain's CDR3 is CASSRSYGTQNQPQHF. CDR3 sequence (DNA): TGTGCCAGCTCCCGGTCCTACGGGACACAAAATCAGCCCCAGCATTTT.